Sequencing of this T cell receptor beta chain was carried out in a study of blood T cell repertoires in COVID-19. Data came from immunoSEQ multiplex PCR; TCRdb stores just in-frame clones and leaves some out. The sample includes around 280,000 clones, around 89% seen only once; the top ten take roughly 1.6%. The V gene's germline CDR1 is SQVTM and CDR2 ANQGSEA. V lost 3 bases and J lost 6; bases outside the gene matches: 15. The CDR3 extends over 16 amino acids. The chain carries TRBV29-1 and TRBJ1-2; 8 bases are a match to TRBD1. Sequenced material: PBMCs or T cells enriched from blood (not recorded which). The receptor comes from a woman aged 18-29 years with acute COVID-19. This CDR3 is CSVEPLGDRGADGYTF. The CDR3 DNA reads TGCAGCGTTGAGCCTCTCGGAGACAGGGGAGCGGATGGCTACACCTTC.